What follows are 10 T cell receptor beta chains derived from one specimen sequenced in a study of T cell responses to AZD1222 COVID-19 vaccine. TCRdb's copy holds only in-frame clones and misses some; the assay was immunoSEQ multiplex PCR. Among about 110,000 clones listed, 70% to 90% were seen once. Sequencing was performed on peripheral blood, taken on day 0 of MenACWY control vaccination. Every receptor here comes from an adult in good health.

V is TRBV6-5 and J is TRBJ1-2, with D possibly matching TRBD1 (5 bases). The CDR3 sequence is 11 residues long. V was trimmed by 4 bases and J by 7 bases, leaving 7 bases between them. Germline-derived CDR1 and CDR2 are MNHEY and SVGAGI. CDR3 nucleotide sequence: TGTGCCAGCAGTTCCAGGGTTGGCTACACCTTC. Translated: CASSSRVGYTF.

As DNA, the CDR3 is TGTGCCAGCAGTTCGTCTCGTTACAGGGAACCTAATGAAAAACTGTTTTTT. Translated: CASSSSRYREPNEKLFF. V usage is TRBV6-2 or TRBV6-3 and J usage is TRBJ1-4; tentative D call: TRBD1 (6 bases). CDR3 length equals 17 residues. Trimming took 4 bases from V and 3 from J, leaving 18 bases between them. Germline lookup yields CDR1 MNHEY and CDR2 SVGEGT.

The gene calls are TRBV27 and TRBJ2-1; weak D call: TRBD1 (5 bases). The CDR3 has 11 residues. The V end lost 5 bases, the J end lost 8 bases, and 7 bases lay between the germline ends. Germline V gene lookup returns CDR1 MNHEY and CDR2 SMNVEV (reference sequence). The CDR3 loop reads CASSRGYEQFF. CDR3 DNA sequence: TGTGCCAGCAGTAGGGGCTATGAGCAGTTCTTC.

The rearrangement uses TRBV6-5 and TRBJ1-1; TRBD1 matches 7 bases. V trimming: 6 bases; J trimming: 7 bases; junction bases outside the gene matches: 8. This CDR3 has 13 amino acids. CDR1 is MNHEY, CDR2 SVGAGI, per germline. CDR3 sequence reads: CASSRLGTVEAFF. The CDR3 DNA reads TGTGCCAGCAGCCGTCTCGGGACAGTTGAAGCTTTCTTT.

This clone has only a few counts. This chain connects TRBV6-5 to TRBJ2-3; 8 positions agree with TRBD1. The CDR3 totals 14 residues. The junction had 11 bases not matched to a gene; V was cut back by 7 bases and J by 8 bases. Germline lookup yields CDR1 MNHEY and CDR2 SVGAGI. The DNA for the CDR3 is TGTGCCAGCACACAGGGGGGCAATTATCCTACGCAGTATTTT. It encodes CASTQGGNYPTQYF.

This chain joins TRBV18 and TRBJ2-7; a possible D gene is TRBD2 (5 bases). The germline V gene has CDR1 KGHSH and CDR2 LQKENI. V lost 3 bases and J lost 5, with 17 bases in between. The CDR3 runs to 15 residues. The CDR3 region is CASSPPYQGRNEQYF. In DNA, the CDR3 is TGTGCCAGCTCACCCCCCTACCAAGGGAGAAACGAGCAGTACTTC. Variable domain in full (rest from reference TRBV18 and TRBJ2-7): NAGVMQNPRHLVRRRGQEARLRCSPMKGHSHVYWYRQLPEEGLKFMVYLQKENIIDESGMPKERFSAEFPKEGPSILRIQQVVRGDSAAYFCASSPPYQGRNEQYFGPGTRLTVT.

The V gene is TRBV5-1, the J gene TRBJ1-6; the D is unclear. Germline V gene data show CDR1 as SGHRS and CDR2 as YFSETQ. This CDR3 spans 16 amino acids. The V gene lost 0 bases and the J gene lost 0 bases, with 7 bases spanning the gap. The CDR3 loop is CASSLAGSSYNSPLHF. CDR3 in DNA: TGCGCCAGCAGCTTGGCCGGCAGCTCCTATAATTCACCCCTCCACTTT.

This sequence joins TRBV3-1 (or the pseudogene TRBV3-2) and TRBJ1-1; no definite D call. V was trimmed by 1 base and J by 1 base, leaving 7 bases between them. This CDR3 is 14 amino acids long. Per the germline V gene, CDR1 is LGHDT and CDR2 is YNNKEL (reference sequence). CDR3 sequence: CASSQGWRNTEAFF. In nucleotides, the CDR3 is TGTGCCAGCAGCCAAGGCTGGCGGAACACTGAAGCTTTCTTT.

The J gene is TRBJ2-7, the V gene TRBV5-1; 10 bases map to TRBD1. V lost 4 bases, J lost 3 bases, and 7 bases stayed unmatched. The CDR3 spans 15 residues. CDR1 and CDR2 (germline): SGHRS, YFSETQ. For the CDR3, the DNA is TGCGCCAGCAGCCTCCGGGACAGGGGTGGCTACGAGCAGTACTTC. Translated, it gives CASSLRDRGGYEQYF.

The gene calls are TRBV5-5 and TRBJ1-4; 9 bases match TRBD1. Unmatched junction bases numbered 4, after V lost 2 bases and J lost 8 bases. CDR1 and CDR2 from the germline V gene are SGHKS and YYEKEE (reference sequence). This CDR3 has 14 amino acids. CDR3 bases: TGTGCCAGCAGCTTACAGGGGGCCAGCGAAAAACTGTTTTTT. Residues: CASSLQGASEKLFF. The entire variable domain, with the rest obtained from reference TRBV5-5 and TRBJ1-4, is as follows: DAGVTQSPTHLIKTRGQQVTLRCSPISGHKSVSWYQQVLGQGPQFIFQYYEKEERGRGNFPDRFSARQFPNYSSELNVNALLLGDSALYLCASSLQGASEKLFFGSGTQLSVL.